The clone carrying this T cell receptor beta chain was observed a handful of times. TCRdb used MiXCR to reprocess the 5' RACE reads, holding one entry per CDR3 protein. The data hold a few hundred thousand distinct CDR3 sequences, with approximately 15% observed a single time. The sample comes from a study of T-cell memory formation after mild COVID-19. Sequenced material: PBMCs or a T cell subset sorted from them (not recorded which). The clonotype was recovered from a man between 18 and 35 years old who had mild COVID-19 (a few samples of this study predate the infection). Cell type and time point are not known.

CDR3 loop: CASSQAGQGGNEQFF. CDR3 nucleotides: TGTGCCAGCAGCCAAGCGGGACAGGGTGGGAATGAGCAGTTCTTC. The chain combines TRBV7-3 with TRBJ2-1; 9 bases map to TRBD1. J was trimmed by 7 bases and V by 5 bases; bases with no gene match: 9. The CDR3 extends over 15 amino acids. CDR1 is SGHTA and CDR2 is FQGTGA in the germline V gene.